The T cell receptor (beta chain) under discussion was sequenced for a study of cytomegalovirus exposure and HLA in healthy donors. Study details: HLA-typed donors were the source of approximately 85 million unique TCRs held in an early data release.

A multiplex PCR was run with 60 Vbeta primers and 13 Jbeta primers. The protocol was immunoSEQ multiplex PCR, while the TCRdb copy is restricted to in-frame clones and leaves out a portion. The sample shows about 76,000 clones, more than 60% of them seen only once. This clone was detected a few times. Its specificity is unknown. Study results and limitations: What a later analysis showed was that several of the most significant clusters appeared linked to common viral pathogens. Being productive about 87% or about 30% of the time was typical of most TCR beta V segments in an earlier analysis. Cytomegalovirus association was listed for 164 TCR beta chains.

The CDR3 is made up of 19 amino acids. The germline V gene encodes CDR1 KGHSH and CDR2 LQKENI. J lost 2 bases, V lost 2 bases, and 14 bases had no gene match. This TCR derives from a male donor in good health and CMV-seropositive. The sample was PBMCs. This chain connects TRBV18 to TRBJ2-3, with 9 positions matching TRBD2. The CDR3 nucleotides are TGTGCCAGCTCACCAGAAATGGGACTAGCAGAGGTCTTCACAGATACGCAGTATTTT. This sequence encodes CASSPEMGLAEVFTDTQYF.